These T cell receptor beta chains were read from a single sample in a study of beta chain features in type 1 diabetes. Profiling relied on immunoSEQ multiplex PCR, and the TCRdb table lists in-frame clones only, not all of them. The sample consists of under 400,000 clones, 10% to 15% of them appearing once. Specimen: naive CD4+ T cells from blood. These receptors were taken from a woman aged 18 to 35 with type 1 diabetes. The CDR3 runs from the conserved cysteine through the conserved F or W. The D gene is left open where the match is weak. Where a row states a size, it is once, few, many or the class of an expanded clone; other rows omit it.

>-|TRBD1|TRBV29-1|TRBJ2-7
CSATGGPFYEQYF
TGCAGCGCGACAGGGGGACCCTTTTACGAGCAGTACTTC
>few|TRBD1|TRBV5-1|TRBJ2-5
CASSYPDRTQETQYF
TGCGCCAGCAGCTATCCGGACAGGACCCAAGAGACCCAGTACTTC
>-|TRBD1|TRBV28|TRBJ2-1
CASSTRYRGWFF
TGTGCCAGCAGTACCCGTTACAGGGGGTGGTTCTTC
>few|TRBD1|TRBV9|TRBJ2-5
CASSGAGQGGETQYF
TGTGCCAGCAGCGGTGCTGGACAGGGGGGAGAGACCCAGTACTTC
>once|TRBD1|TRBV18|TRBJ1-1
CASSATGARTEAFF
TGTGCCAGCTCAGCGACAGGGGCGCGTACTGAAGCTTTCTTT
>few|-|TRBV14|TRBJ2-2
CASSRADNTGELFF
TGTGCCAGCAGCCGGGCAGACAACACCGGGGAGCTGTTTTTT
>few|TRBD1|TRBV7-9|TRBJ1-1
CASSLGDREVTEAFF
TGTGCCAGCAGCCTTGGGGACAGAGAGGTCACTGAAGCTTTCTTT
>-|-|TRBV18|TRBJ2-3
CASSPGEADTQYF
TGTGCCAGCTCACCGGGGGAGGCAGATACGCAGTATTTT
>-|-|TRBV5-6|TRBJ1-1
CASSSGGEAFF
TGTGCCAGCAGCTCGGGGGGTGAAGCTTTCTTT
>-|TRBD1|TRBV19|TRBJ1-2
CASSIGTGNRGYTF
TGTGCCAGTAGTATCGGGACAGGGAATCGCGGCTACACCTTC
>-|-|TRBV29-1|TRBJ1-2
CSVGQVYGYTF
TGCAGCGTTGGGCAGGTATATGGCTACACCTTC
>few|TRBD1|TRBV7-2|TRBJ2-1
CASSLGQGSYNEQFF
TGTGCCAGCAGCTTGGGACAGGGGTCCTACAATGAGCAGTTCTTC
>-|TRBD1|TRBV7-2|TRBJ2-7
CASNGGTGLYEQYF
TGTGCCAGCAACGGCGGGACAGGCCTCTACGAGCAGTACTTC
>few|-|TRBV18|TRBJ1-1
CASSPIEGNTEAFF
TGTGCCAGCTCACCGATAGAGGGGAACACTGAAGCTTTCTTT
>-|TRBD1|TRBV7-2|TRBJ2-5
CASSKDRGKTQYF
TGTGCCAGCAGCAAGGACAGGGGGAAGACCCAGTACTTC
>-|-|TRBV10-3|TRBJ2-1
CAIKPGSSNEQFF
TGTGCCATCAAGCCCGGTAGCAGCAATGAGCAGTTCTTC
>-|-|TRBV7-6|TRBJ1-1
CASSFLLNTEAFF
TGTGCCAGCAGCTTCTTACTAAACACTGAAGCTTTCTTT
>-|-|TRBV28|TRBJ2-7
CASSLAGGALYEQYF
TGTGCCAGCAGTTTGGCAGGAGGGGCCCTTTACGAGCAGTACTTC
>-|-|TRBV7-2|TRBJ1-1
CASSRMRGLTEAFF
TGTGCCAGCAGCCGAATGCGAGGGTTGACTGAAGCTTTCTTT
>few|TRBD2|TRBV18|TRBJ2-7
CASSPAGGYEQYF
TGTGCCAGCTCACCCGCCGGGGGGTACGAGCAGTACTTC
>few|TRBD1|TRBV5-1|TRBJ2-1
CASSLVAGGYGNEQFF
TGCGCCAGCAGCTTGGTGGCAGGGGGCTATGGAAATGAGCAGTTCTTC
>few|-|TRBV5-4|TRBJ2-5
CASSDRGGPETQYF
TGTGCCAGCAGCGATCGTGGGGGCCCGGAGACCCAGTACTTC
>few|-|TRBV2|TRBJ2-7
CASSEVVREQYF
TGTGCCAGCAGTGAAGTGGTGCGCGAGCAGTACTTC
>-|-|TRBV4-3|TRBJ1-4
CASSQDLGGVLFF
TGCGCCAGCAGCCAAGATCTTGGAGGGGTACTGTTTTTT
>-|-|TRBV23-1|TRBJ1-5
CASSGQRTQAESNQPQHF
TGCGCCAGCAGTGGCCAAAGGACACAGGCGGAGAGCAATCAGCCCCAGCATTTT
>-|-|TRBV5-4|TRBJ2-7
CASSLGQGPSREQYF
TGTGCCAGCAGCTTGGGTCAGGGCCCCTCACGGGAGCAGTACTTC
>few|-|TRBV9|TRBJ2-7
CASSVSPSAAEQYF
TGTGCCAGCAGCGTAAGCCCCTCCGCGGCCGAGCAGTACTTC
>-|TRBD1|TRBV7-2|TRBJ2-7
CASSTTRDSREQYF
TGTGCCAGCAGCACTACGAGGGACAGTCGGGAGCAGTACTTC
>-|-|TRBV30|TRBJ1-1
CAWSVTVMNTEAFF
TGTGCCTGGAGTGTGACTGTCATGAACACTGAAGCTTTCTTT
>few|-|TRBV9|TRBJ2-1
CASSVVPTYNEQFF
TGTGCCAGCAGCGTAGTGCCTACCTACAATGAGCAGTTCTTC
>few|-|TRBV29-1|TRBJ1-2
CSVEGSEGTLNYGYTF
TGCAGCGTAGAGGGGTCAGAGGGGACACTCAACTATGGCTACACCTTC
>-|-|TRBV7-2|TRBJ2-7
CASAAARGGDYEQYF
TGTGCCAGCGCCGCTGCTAGGGGCGGGGACTACGAGCAGTACTTC
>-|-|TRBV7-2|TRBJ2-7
CASSLSRESEQYF
TGTGCCAGCAGCTTAAGTCGGGAAAGCGAGCAGTACTTC
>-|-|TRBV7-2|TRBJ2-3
CASRSTWALTDTQYF
TGTGCCAGCAGGTCAACGTGGGCACTCACAGATACGCAGTATTTT
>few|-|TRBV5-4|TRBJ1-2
CASSPDSANYGYTF
TGTGCCAGCAGCCCGGACAGTGCCAACTATGGCTACACCTTC
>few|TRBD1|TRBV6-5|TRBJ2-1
CASSYSTGGYNEQFF
TGTGCCAGCAGTTACTCGACAGGGGGCTACAATGAGCAGTTCTTC
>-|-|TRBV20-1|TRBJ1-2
CSASQGGYTF
TGCAGTGCTTCCCAGGGCGGCTACACCTTC
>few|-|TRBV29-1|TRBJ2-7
CSVDPTGSYEQYF
TGCAGCGTTGACCCGACAGGCTCCTACGAGCAGTACTTC
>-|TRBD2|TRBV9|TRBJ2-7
CASSAGLAGEHEQYF
TGTGCCAGCAGCGCAGGGCTAGCGGGAGAACACGAGCAGTACTTC
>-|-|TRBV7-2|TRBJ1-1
CASSLTVEAFF
TGTGCCAGCAGCTTGACAGTCGAAGCTTTCTTT
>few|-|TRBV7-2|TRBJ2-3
CASSRQRGSTDTQYF
TGTGCCAGCAGCCGACAACGGGGGAGCACAGATACGCAGTATTTT
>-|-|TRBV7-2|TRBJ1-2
CASSTNSGGIGYTF
TGTGCCAGCAGCACAAACTCGGGAGGGATCGGCTACACCTTC
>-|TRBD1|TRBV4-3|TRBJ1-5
CASSRGQGHQPQHF
TGCGCCAGCAGCCGGGGACAGGGGCATCAGCCCCAGCATTTT
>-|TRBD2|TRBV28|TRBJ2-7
CASSLGGDSYEQYF
TGTGCCAGCAGTTTGGGAGGGGACTCCTACGAGCAGTACTTC
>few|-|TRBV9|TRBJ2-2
CASSDEARRLDTGELFF
TGTGCCAGCAGCGACGAGGCCAGGAGGTTGGACACCGGGGAGCTGTTTTTT
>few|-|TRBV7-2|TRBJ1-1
CASSGQSNTEAFF
TGTGCCAGCAGCGGACAGTCGAACACTGAAGCTTTCTTT
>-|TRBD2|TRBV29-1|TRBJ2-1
CSASGRADNEQFF
TGCAGCGCTAGCGGGAGGGCCGACAATGAGCAGTTCTTC